This T cell receptor beta chain was found in a study of blood T cell repertoires in COVID-19 (TCRdb year 2020). Regarding the study in general: Samples covering the acute and convalescent phases of COVID-19 were provided by collaborators in the United States, Italy and Spain. Where available, HLA class I and class II types were taken from metadata supplied by the sample provider and were not determined by assay-based typing. Subjects who had been exposed to COVID-19, were actively infected with it, or had recovered from it provided the deeply sampled blood TCRbeta repertoires that made up the dataset. The sample metadata nearly always contained a de-identified subject ID, COVID-19 status, age in years and sex. The repertoires were released in a freely available public database meant as a resource for research on the immune response to SARS-CoV-2. Samples came from the ongoing ImmuneRACE study (first 160 participants) plus 1,254 subjects from 6 global collaborators. The material from the prospective study consisted of cDNA or gDNA derived from T cells, B-cell-depleted T cells, or PBMCs.

TCRbeta CDR3 regions were amplified from genomic DNA by means of the immunoSEQ Assay, a bias-controlled multiplex PCR. As for the authors' bioinformatics: The number of nucleated cells in each sample was estimated from the amplification of reference gene primers within the assay. Sequence reads were collapsed and filtered to measure the absolute abundance of every unique TCRbeta CDR3 rearrangement. For each sample, productive Simpson clonality was calculated as the square root of Simpson's diversity index over productive rearrangements. TCRdb mirrors the immuneACCESS table, restricted to in-frame sequences. Some clones are absent from its copies; in checked studies, under half trace to an unresolved V gene, and the reason for the others is unknown. V and J calls and clone size come straight from that table; D and trimming were deduced from the DNA. The sample table records some 71,000 clones; 86% of these occur just once. About 2.1% of the sample is in the top ten clones.

In the case of this clone: This clone's antigen is unknown. Base-call qualities are not available, and no considerably larger clone is one nucleotide away.

Collaborating institutions collected whole blood in K2EDTA tubes following their own protocols. Collaborator samples were shipped for TCRbeta analysis as frozen whole blood, isolated PBMCs, or DNA extracted from either sample type. The CDR3, cysteine through phenylalanine, is 16 amino acids long. Only CDR3 DNA remains: 48 bases, in frame from the first base. Looking up the germline V gene yields CDR1 MDHEN and CDR2 SYDVKM. V loses 0 bases of germline sequence and J loses 4 bases, and the interval between the two ends is 13 bases. What the work shows at the level of the full study, not this receptor alone: Clinical and demographic metadata were provided uncurated, with the amount varying by source and participant.

Rearrangement joined TRBV28 to TRBJ1-3; TRBD1 is a possible D gene, resting on 5 matching bases. The clonotype was recovered from a young man with acute or convalescent COVID-19. The material sequenced was peripheral blood. The CDR3 corresponds to CASSLWGGDHGNTIYF. The DNA reads TGTGCCAGCAGTTTATGGGGGGGGGACCACGGAAACACCATATATTTT.